The 14 T cell receptor beta chains listed next were all sequenced from one sample in a study of shared clonotypes between healthy human individuals. The data were produced by immunoSEQ multiplex PCR, yet TCRdb's version contains in-frame clones alone and is incomplete. The sample records approximately 2,000,000 clones, roughly 93% being singletons. Positive CCR7 selection of CD45RO-negative cells yielded the naive CD8 cells, and terminally differentiated effector memory CD45RA+ cells were excluded. Sequencing was performed on naive CD8+ T cells from PBMCs. All receptors derive from a man between 18 and 29 years old in good health. Some clones in this sample may be carry-over from other donors' samples.

The genes are TRBV11-2 and TRBJ2-5; perhaps TRBD1 as D (6 bases). The V gene's germline CDR1 is SGHAT and CDR2 FQNNGV. CDR3 length equals 14 residues. V lost 1 base, J lost 5 bases, and 11 bases lay in between. CDR3 sequence: CASSLGGLWETQYF. The CDR3 DNA is TGTGCCAGCAGCTTAGGGGGGCTGTGGGAGACCCAGTACTTC.

The CDR3 DNA reads as TGTGCCAGCAGCTGGGTTAGGGAAGCTAACTATGGCTACACCTTC. It yields the protein CASSWVREANYGYTF. The chain is built from TRBV11-2 and TRBJ1-2; D not certain. The length of the CDR3 is 15 residues. Germline V gives CDR1 SGHAT, CDR2 FQNNGV. Trimming cost V 4 bases and J 0 bases, with 12 bases left between them.

V and J are TRBV27 and TRBJ1-1; no clear D. Germline-derived CDR1 and CDR2 are MNHEY and SMNVEV (reference sequence). This CDR3 region has 14 residues. The V and J ends lost 5 bases and 4 bases respectively, with 14 bases between them. The CDR3 nucleotides read TGTGCCAGCAGTCAAATTGGGTCTGGCACTGAAGCTTTCTTT. Translated, it gives CASSQIGSGTEAFF.

The rearrangement uses TRBV7-9 and TRBJ2-7; D not certain. The CDR3 totals 13 residues. Per germline, CDR1 SEHNR and CDR2 FQNEAQ (reference sequence). With 4 bases removed from V and 3 bases from J, the gap between germline ends came to 10 bases. CDR3 sequence: CASSSGGFYEQYF. The DNA for the CDR3 is TGTGCCAGCAGCTCGGGCGGTTTCTACGAGCAGTACTTC.

The V gene is TRBV30, the J gene TRBJ2-1, with D perhaps assigned TRBD1 or TRBD2 (5 bases each). V was trimmed by 4 bases and J by 3 bases, leaving 16 bases between them. Looked up from germline, CDR1 is GTSNPN and CDR2 is SVGIG (reference sequence). The CDR3 is 15 amino acids. CDR3 loop: CAWNERGAVYNEQFF. CDR3 DNA: TGTGCCTGGAACGAACGAGGGGCCGTCTACAATGAGCAGTTCTTC.

The V gene is TRBV5-1, the J gene TRBJ1-6; D is ambiguous. Between the trimmed V and J ends, which lost 5 bases and 9 bases, there was a span of 9 bases. CDR1 SGHRS and CDR2 YFSETQ come from the germline V gene. CDR3 size: 12 residues. The CDR3: CASRLTGSPLHF. For the CDR3, the DNA is TGCGCCAGCAGGCTGACGGGTTCACCCCTCCACTTT.

The chain links TRBV30 to TRBJ1-4; 7 positions match TRBD1. The CDR3 length is 11 residues. Germline CDR1 and CDR2: GTSNPN and SVGIG (reference sequence). V lost 6 bases and J lost 10; bases outside the gene matches: 5. CDR3 DNA sequence: TGTGCCTGTAAAAAGGGGGCAAAACTGTTTTTT. As protein: CACKKGAKLFF. Filled out from reference TRBV30 and TRBJ1-4, the complete variable domain reads SQTIHQWPATLVQPVGSPLSLECTVEGTSNPNLYWYRQAAGRGLQLLFYSVGIGQISSEVPQNLSASRPQDRQFILSSKKLLLSDSGFYLCACKKGAKLFFGSGTQLSVL.

This rearrangement joins TRBV27 to TRBJ2-7; D may match TRBD1 or TRBD2 (5 bases each). Trimming pared 2 bases from V and 6 bases from J, leaving 14 bases between. This CDR3 is 14 amino acids long. The germline gives CDR1 MNHEY, CDR2 SMNVEV (reference sequence). This chain's CDR3 is CASSLRDLRGEQYF. The CDR3 DNA reads TGTGCCAGCAGTTTACGGGACCTTAGGGGCGAGCAGTACTTC.

J is TRBJ2-3 and V is TRBV27; D possibly corresponds to TRBD2 (5 bases). The CDR3 spans 16 residues. Between the trimmed V and J ends, which lost 6 bases and 0 bases, there was a span of 16 bases. Germline V gene sequence: CDR1 MNHEY, CDR2 SMNVEV (reference sequence). CDR3: CASRTSRGLSTDTQYF. The CDR3 DNA reads as TGTGCCAGCAGAACCTCACGCGGACTCAGCACAGATACGCAGTATTTT.

CDR3 in amino acids: CASSPREADYGQYF. The CDR3 DNA reads TGCGCCAGCAGCCCACGGGAGGCAGACTATGGGCAGTACTTC. This chain uses TRBV4-1 with TRBJ2-7; 7 nucleotides agree with TRBD2. The length of the CDR3 is 14 residues. Germline CDR1 MGHRA, CDR2 YSYEKL. V lost 4 bases, J lost 9 bases, and 12 bases stayed unmatched.

The V gene is TRBV9, the J gene TRBJ1-1, with 10 positions matching TRBD1. This CDR3 has 17 amino acids. Unmatched junction bases numbered 13, after V lost 3 bases and J lost 5 bases. Germline CDR1 is SGDLS and CDR2 is YYNGEE. The DNA for the CDR3 is TGTGCCAGCAGCGCAAGGGTCGACAGGGGGCCTGGGACTGAAGCTTTCTTT. This sequence encodes CASSARVDRGPGTEAFF. The full variable domain, its missing parts supplied by reference TRBV9 and TRBJ1-1, is DSGVTQTPKHLITATGQRVTLRCSPRSGDLSVYWYQQSLDQGLQFLIQYYNGEERAKGNILERFSAQQFPDLHSELNLSSLELGDSALYFCASSARVDRGPGTEAFFGQGTRLTVV.

A remark on this clone: Different DNA sequences within this sample yield the same CDR3. This sequence joins TRBV27 and TRBJ2-5; TRBD2 aligns across 12 bases. Germline assignment: CDR1 MNHEY and CDR2 SMNVEV (reference sequence). The V and J ends lost 5 bases and 4 bases, in that order; junction bases with no gene match: 2. CDR3 length equals 14 residues. As DNA, the CDR3 is TGTGCCAGCAGTCCGGGACTAGCGGGAGAGACCCAGTACTTC. Its translation is CASSPGLAGETQYF.

The chain combines TRBV29-1 with TRBJ1-2, with 7 bases matching TRBD1. This CDR3 contains 13 residues. The V gene end was trimmed by 7 bases and the J gene end by 2 bases; junction bases not matched to a gene: 7. Germline loops: CDR1 SQVTM, CDR2 ANQGSEA. CDR3 loop: CSARQGKNYGYTF. The CDR3 DNA reads as TGCAGCGCTCGACAGGGCAAGAACTATGGCTACACCTTC. The whole variable domain, remainder taken from reference TRBV29-1 and TRBJ1-2, is SAVISQKPSRDICQRGTSLTIQCQVDSQVTMMFWYRQQPGQSLTLIATANQGSEATYESGFVIDKFPISRPNLTFSTLTVSNMSPEDSSIYLCSARQGKNYGYTFGSGTRLTVV.

The CDR3 nucleotides read TGCAGCGCTGATACTAGCGGGTCGCAAGAGACCCAGTACTTC. It codes for CSADTSGSQETQYF. V gene TRBV29-1 combines with J gene TRBJ2-5, with 9 bases aligning to TRBD2. The CDR3 contains 14 residues. Trimming removed 7 bases from V and 2 bases from J; junction bases left unmatched: 8. CDR1 is SQVTM, CDR2 ANQGSEA, per germline.